The 2 T cell receptor beta chains below were found in one sample sequenced in a study of CD8 T cells in Susac syndrome. The authors reverse transcribed 0.5 to 1 ug RNA with random hexamers. MiXCR was run by TCRdb on the immunoSEQ multiplex PCR reads, yielding one entry per CDR3 protein. The repertoire consists of roughly 80,000 distinct CDR3 sequences, with over 90% occurring once and the leading ten covering 0.26%. The material sequenced was CD8+ T cells from PBMCs. These receptors were collected from a human donor in good health.

The rearrangement links TRBV12-3 or TRBV12-4 to TRBJ1-2, with D maybe TRBD1 (6 bases). Deletions cut 4 bases from V and 4 bases from J, with 22 bases between. The CDR3 has 17 amino acids. The chain's CDR3 is CASSSTRYTDSIYGYTF. In DNA, the CDR3 is TGTGCCAGCAGTTCGACCCGATACACGGACAGCATCTATGGCTACACCTTC.

This chain links TRBV4-1 with TRBJ1-1; perhaps TRBD1 as D (6 bases). The CDR3 has 16 amino acids. The germline gives CDR1 MGHRA, CDR2 YSYEKL. The V and J ends lost 1 base and 4 bases respectively, with 16 bases between them. The CDR3 is CASSQAWGREGTEAFF. In DNA, the CDR3 is TGCGCCAGCAGCCAAGCTTGGGGGCGGGAGGGCACTGAAGCTTTCTTT.